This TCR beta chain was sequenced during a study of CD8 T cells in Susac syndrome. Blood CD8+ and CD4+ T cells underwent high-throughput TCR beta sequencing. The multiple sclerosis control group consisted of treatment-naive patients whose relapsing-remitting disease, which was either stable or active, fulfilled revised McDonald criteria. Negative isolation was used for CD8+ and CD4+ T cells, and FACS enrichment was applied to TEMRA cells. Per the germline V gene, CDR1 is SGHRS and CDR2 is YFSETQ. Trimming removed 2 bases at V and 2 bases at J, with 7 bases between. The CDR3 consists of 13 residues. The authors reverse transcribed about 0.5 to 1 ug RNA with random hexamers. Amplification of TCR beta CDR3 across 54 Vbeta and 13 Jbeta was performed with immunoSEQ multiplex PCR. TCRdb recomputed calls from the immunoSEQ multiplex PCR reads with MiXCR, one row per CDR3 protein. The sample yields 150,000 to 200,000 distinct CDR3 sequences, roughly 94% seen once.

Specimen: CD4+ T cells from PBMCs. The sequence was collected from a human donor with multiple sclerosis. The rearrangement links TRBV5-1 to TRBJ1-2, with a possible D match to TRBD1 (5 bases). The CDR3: CASSLGENYGYTF. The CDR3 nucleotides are TGCGCCAGCAGCTTAGGGGAAAACTATGGCTACACCTTC.